Listed below are T cell receptor beta chains from one sample, sequenced in a study of T cells in Graves' hyperthyroidism and ophthalmopathy. TCRdb called the multiplex PCR reads again in MiXCR, with one record for every CDR3 protein. The sample has hundreds of thousands of distinct CDR3 sequences, over 15% seen once. Sequences were obtained from blood. The receptors come from a woman between 45 and 65 years old with Graves' hyperthyroidism that later progressed to Graves' ophthalmopathy. Each CDR3 is given with its conserved first and last residue. The D gene is left open where the match is weak. Where a row states a size, it is once, few, many or the class of an expanded clone; other rows omit it.

V	size	D	J	DNA	CDR3
TRBV2	many	NA	TRBJ1-6	TGTGCCAGCAGTGGAGGACAGTCTAATTCACCCCTCCACTTT	CASSGGQSNSPLHF
TRBV11-3	NA	NA	TRBJ2-5	TGTGCCAGCAGCTGGGCCCCGGGAGAGACCCAGTACTTC	CASSWAPGETQYF
TRBV5-1	once	NA	TRBJ1-2	TGCGCCAGCAGCTTTGGACAGTTGCTTTATGGCTACACCTTC	CASSFGQLLYGYTF
TRBV12-3/TRBV12-4	few	NA	TRBJ1-5	TGTGCCAGCAGTTTAAGGGGGTCGCGGCAGCCCCAGCATTTT	CASSLRGSRQPQHF
TRBV15	many	TRBD1	TRBJ1-2	TGTGCCACCAGCAGGATGACAGGGGGCCTTGGCTACACCTTC	CATSRMTGGLGYTF
TRBV6-1	NA	NA	TRBJ2-3	TGTGCCAGCATTTCATCGGGCACCACCTCGTCCCCGCAGTATTTT	CASISSGTTSSPQYF
TRBV7-8	NA	NA	TRBJ1-5	TGTGCCAGCAGCTTAGTTCTTGCTCAGCCCCAGCATTTT	CASSLVLAQPQHF
TRBV5-1	few	NA	TRBJ1-5	TGTGCCAGCAGCTTGATTGAGGGGGGTGAAGGTCAGCCCCAGCATTTT	CASSLIEGGEGQPQHF
TRBV3-1	few	NA	TRBJ1-2	TGTGCCAGCAGCCAAGATAGGAACAGGGTATACGGCTACACCTTC	CASSQDRNRVYGYTF
TRBV14	NA	NA	TRBJ1-4	TGTGCCAGCAGCCGCCCTGATCTGGGGGTGGAAAAACTGTTTTTT	CASSRPDLGVEKLFF
TRBV7-9	few	NA	TRBJ1-1	TGTGCCAGCAGCTTAGTTGTTGAAGGTGAAGCTTTCTTT	CASSLVVEGEAFF
TRBV7-3	NA	NA	TRBJ2-1	TGTGCCAGCAGCTTAGGGTTCACTTTCTACAATGAGCAGTTCTTC	CASSLGFTFYNEQFF
TRBV19	NA	NA	TRBJ1-1	TGTGCCAGTACCCCGGGACAATCGAACACTGAAGCTTTCTTT	CASTPGQSNTEAFF
TRBV3-1	few	TRBD1	TRBJ2-7	TGTGCCAGCAGCCAAACGGGACAGGACTACGAGCAGTACTTC	CASSQTGQDYEQYF
TRBV2	many	TRBD1	TRBJ2-1	TGTGCCAGCAGCCAAGGGGACAGGGTAAATGAGCAGTTCTTC	CASSQGDRVNEQFF
TRBV7-6	many	TRBD2	TRBJ2-3	TGTGCCAGCAGCTTAGGGATTAGCGGGGGCACAGATACGCAGTATTTT	CASSLGISGGTDTQYF
TRBV20-1	many	TRBD1	TRBJ1-2	TGCAGTGCTAGACCCAACAGGGGGCGGGATGGCTACACCTTC	CSARPNRGRDGYTF
TRBV4-1	NA	NA	TRBJ2-7	TGCGCCAGCAGCCAAGATCGCGGGACAAACCTATACGAGCAGTACTTC	CASSQDRGTNLYEQYF
TRBV11-2	many	TRBD2	TRBJ2-3	TGTGCCAGCACCGGAGCTGGGGGGGGGAGCACAGATACGCAGTATTTT	CASTGAGGGSTDTQYF
TRBV3-1	many	NA	TRBJ1-2	TGTGCCAGCAGCCAAGGGGCAGGTTCGGCATATGGCTACACCTTC	CASSQGAGSAYGYTF
TRBV3-1	many	NA	TRBJ1-5	TGTGCCAGCAGCCAAGGGGATCAGCCCCAGCATTTT	CASSQGDQPQHF
TRBV7-2	many	TRBD2	TRBJ2-1	TGTGCCAGCAGCGAGCGGGTAGCGGGGGGGCCTCGAAATGAGCAGTTCTTC	CASSERVAGGPRNEQFF
TRBV20-1	many	NA	TRBJ2-5	TGCAGTGCTAGTCTGGGGCAAGAGACCCAGTACTTC	CSASLGQETQYF
TRBV5-6	NA	TRBD2	TRBJ2-5	TGTGCCAGCAGCTCCGCACTTAGCGGGGGGGGAGAGACCCAGTACTTC	CASSSALSGGGETQYF
TRBV20-1	NA	NA	TRBJ2-6	TGCAGTGCTGGGGGCTCCGGGGCCAACGTCCTGACTTTC	CSAGGSGANVLTF
TRBV5-1	many	TRBD1	TRBJ1-1	TGCGCCAGCAGCGCTACGCTAGTCGGACAGGGACTTTGGGACACTGAAGCTTTCTTT	CASSATLVGQGLWDTEAFF
TRBV6-2/TRBV6-3	few	NA	TRBJ2-1	TGTGCCAGCAGTTACACCCAGTCCGGGACAGAGCAGTTCTTC	CASSYTQSGTEQFF
TRBV24-1	once	TRBD2	TRBJ2-3	TGTGCCACCAGTGATCCGCAGCCCCAAGGGAGGGCCACAGATACGCAGTATTTT	CATSDPQPQGRATDTQYF
TRBV2	NA	NA	TRBJ1-2	TGTGCCAGCACGGGGGGCTATGGCTACACCTTC	CASTGGYGYTF
TRBV5-1	NA	NA	TRBJ1-3	TGCGCCAGCAGCTTGGTACCAGGGCGAGGTGGAAACACCATATATTTT	CASSLVPGRGGNTIYF
TRBV12-3/TRBV12-4	NA	NA	TRBJ1-5	TGTGCCAGCGGTTTCGGGGAGGCCGGACAGCCCCAGCGTTTT	CASGFGEAGQPQRF
TRBV5-1	few	NA	TRBJ1-3	TGCGCCAGCAGAACAGGGTCAGAAGGAAACACCATATATTTT	CASRTGSEGNTIYF
TRBV15	many	NA	TRBJ1-1	TGTGCCACCAGCAGAGATTTCGCTGAAGCTTTCTTT	CATSRDFAEAFF
TRBV27	NA	NA	TRBJ2-1	TGTGCCAGCAGTTATCTGGCATCTTGGTTCTTC	CASSYLASWFF
TRBV20-1	many	TRBD1	TRBJ1-1	TGCAGTGCTACCACCGGGACAGGGACTGAAGCTTTCTTT	CSATTGTGTEAFF
TRBV18	few	NA	TRBJ1-4	TGTGCCAGCTCACTCATGCCTGCAACTAATGAAAAACTGTTTTTT	CASSLMPATNEKLFF
TRBV3-1	NA	NA	TRBJ2-1	TGTGCCAGCAGCCAAGGGGCGACCTACTCCTACAATGAGCAGTTCTTC	CASSQGATYSYNEQFF
TRBV19	many	NA	TRBJ1-1	TGTGCCAGCTTCCCAGGTAACCGGATGAACACTGAAGCTTTCTTT	CASFPGNRMNTEAFF
TRBV12-3/TRBV12-4	NA	NA	TRBJ2-1	TGTGCCAGCACCCCCCTCCGCAACACTGACAATGAGCAGTTCTTC	CASTPLRNTDNEQFF
TRBV19	NA	NA	TRBJ1-2	TGTGCCAGTAGCAGGAGAGGCGCCGAGGGATATGGCTACACCTTC	CASSRRGAEGYGYTF
TRBV20-1	few	NA	TRBJ2-2	TGCAGTGCTACCAGCCAGGGGTTAAACACCGGGGAGCTGTTTTTT	CSATSQGLNTGELFF
TRBV20-1	many	NA	TRBJ1-1	TGCAGTGCTAAGCGTGGGACTGAAGCTTTCTTT	CSAKRGTEAFF
TRBV20-1	many	NA	TRBJ1-2	TGCAGTGCTAGTCCGGGGGACCAAGACTATGGCTACACCTTC	CSASPGDQDYGYTF
TRBV6-1	NA	TRBD1	TRBJ1-3	TGTGCCAGCACCAACCCGGACAGGGCTGGAAACACCATATATTTT	CASTNPDRAGNTIYF
TRBV20-1	NA	NA	TRBJ1-2	TGCAGTGCTAGATACGAAGGATATGGCTACACCTTC	CSARYEGYGYTF
TRBV6-1	few	TRBD1	TRBJ1-5	TGTGCCAGCAGCCGACAGGGGATCCCTAGTCAGCCCCAGCATTTT	CASSRQGIPSQPQHF
TRBV9	NA	TRBD1	TRBJ1-5	TGTGCCAGCAGCTTCGGGACAGGGCGGGGGCAGCCCCAGCATTTT	CASSFGTGRGQPQHF
TRBV6-1	NA	NA	TRBJ1-1	TGTGCCAGCATTCCCGGTGGGATGAACACTGAAGCTTTCTTT	CASIPGGMNTEAFF
TRBV20-1	NA	NA	TRBJ1-2	TGCAGTGCTCCGAGGGAAAGGGTAGGAAAGACTGGCTACACCTTC	CSAPRERVGKTGYTF
TRBV6-5	NA	NA	TRBJ1-6	TGTGCCAGCAGTTACTCAGGGGCTTCCTATAATTCACCCCTCCACTTT	CASSYSGASYNSPLHF
TRBV12-3/TRBV12-4	many	TRBD2	TRBJ2-1	TGTGCCAGCAGGATCAGCGGGGGGGCCCCCTACAATGAGCAGTTCTTC	CASRISGGAPYNEQFF
TRBV29-1	few	TRBD1	TRBJ2-7	TGCAGCGTTGAAGTGGGATTGGACAGGGGGACCCCCTACGAGCAGTACTTC	CSVEVGLDRGTPYEQYF
TRBV12-3/TRBV12-4	many	TRBD1	TRBJ1-2	TGTGCCAGCAGTCCACAAATAGGGACAGGGGATGGCTACACCTTC	CASSPQIGTGDGYTF
TRBV18	many	NA	TRBJ2-1	TGTGCCAGCTCACCCTTGGGGGCGAACAATGAGCAGTTCTTC	CASSPLGANNEQFF
TRBV27	few	TRBD2	TRBJ2-2	TGTGCCAGCAGCCGCGGGGGGGATAGAGGGAGGACCGGGGAGCTGTTTTTT	CASSRGGDRGRTGELFF
TRBV27	NA	TRBD2	TRBJ2-2	TGTGCCAGCGGTTTTGGGACTACTGCCGGGGAGCTGTTTTTT	CASGFGTTAGELFF
TRBV7-2	NA	TRBD2	TRBJ2-3	TGTGCCAGCAGCTTATTCGGTAGCGGGGGACTCACAGATACGCAGTATTTT	CASSLFGSGGLTDTQYF
TRBV6-1	few	TRBD1	TRBJ1-2	TGTGCCAGCAGATGGTCGACAGGGGATGGCTACACCTTC	CASRWSTGDGYTF
TRBV6-1	few	TRBD1	TRBJ1-1	TGTGCCAGCAGTGAGTTGACAGGGAGCGGGACTGAAGCTTTCTTT	CASSELTGSGTEAFF